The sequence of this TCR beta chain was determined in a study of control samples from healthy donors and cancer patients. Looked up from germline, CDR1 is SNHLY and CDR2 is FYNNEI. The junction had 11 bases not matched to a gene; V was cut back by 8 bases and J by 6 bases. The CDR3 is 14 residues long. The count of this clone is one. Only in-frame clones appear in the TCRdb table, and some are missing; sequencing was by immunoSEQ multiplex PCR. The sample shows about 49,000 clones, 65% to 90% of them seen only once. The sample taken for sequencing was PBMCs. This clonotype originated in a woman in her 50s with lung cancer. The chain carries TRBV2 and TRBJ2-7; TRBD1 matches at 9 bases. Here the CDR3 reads CASGPPGQGVEQYF. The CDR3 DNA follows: TGTGCCAGCGGGCCACCGGGACAGGGTGTCGAGCAGTACTTC.